This T cell receptor beta chain was profiled in a study of CD8 T cells in Susac syndrome. Whole-study results and caveats: The study's TCR sequencing and HLA analysis covered a relatively small number of individuals, and the study acknowledged this. There was no clonal expansion in the CD4+ T cell repertoires of Susac syndrome.

The authors reverse transcribed roughly 0.5 to 1 ug RNA with random hexamers. Across 54 Vbeta and 13 Jbeta, TCR beta CDR3 was amplified with immunoSEQ multiplex PCR. One entry per CDR3 protein, called by TCRdb with MiXCR from the immunoSEQ multiplex PCR reads. The sample records tens of thousands of distinct CDR3 sequences, just under 95% being singletons. Both CD4+ and CD8+ T cells were negatively isolated, and TEMRA cells underwent FACS enrichment. CDR3 length: 13 amino acids. V was cut by 6 bases and J by 0 bases, with 7 bases left in between. Germline loops: CDR1 MNHNY, CDR2 SVGAGI (reference sequence). Turning to this clonotype: The antigen is undetermined.

V and J are TRBV6-6 and TRBJ2-3; no clear D gene. Sequencing input: CD4+ T cells from PBMCs. This TCR came from a human donor with Susac syndrome. The DNA for the CDR3 is TGTGCCAGCAGGCCTAAGAGCACAGATACGCAGTATTTT. This sequence encodes CASRPKSTDTQYF.